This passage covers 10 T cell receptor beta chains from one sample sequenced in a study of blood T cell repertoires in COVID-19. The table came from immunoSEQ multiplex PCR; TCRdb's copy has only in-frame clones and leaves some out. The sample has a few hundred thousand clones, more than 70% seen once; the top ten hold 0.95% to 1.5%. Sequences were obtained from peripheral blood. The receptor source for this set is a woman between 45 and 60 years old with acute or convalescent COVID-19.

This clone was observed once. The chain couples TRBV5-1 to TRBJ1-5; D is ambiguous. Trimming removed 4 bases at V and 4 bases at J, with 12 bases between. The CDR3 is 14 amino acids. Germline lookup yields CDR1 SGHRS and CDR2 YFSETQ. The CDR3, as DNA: TGCGCCAGCAGCCCCGGGTCAAGTAATCAGCCCCAGCATTTT. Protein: CASSPGSSNQPQHF.

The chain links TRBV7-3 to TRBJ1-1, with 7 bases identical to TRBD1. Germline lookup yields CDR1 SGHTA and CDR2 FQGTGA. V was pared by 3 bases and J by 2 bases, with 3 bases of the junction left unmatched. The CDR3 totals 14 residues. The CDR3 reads CASSLGQTNTEAFF. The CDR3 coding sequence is TGTGCCAGCAGCTTGGGACAGACAAACACTGAAGCTTTCTTT.

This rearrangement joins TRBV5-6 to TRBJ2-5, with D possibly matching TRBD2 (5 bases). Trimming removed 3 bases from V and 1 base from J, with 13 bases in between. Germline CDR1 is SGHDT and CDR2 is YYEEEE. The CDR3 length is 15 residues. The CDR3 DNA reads TGTGCCAGCAGCTCACCTGGACTGCTCCAAGAGACCCAGTACTTC. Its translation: CASSSPGLLQETQYF. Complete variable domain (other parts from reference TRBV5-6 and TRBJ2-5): DAGVTQSPTHLIKTRGQQVTLRCSPKSGHDTVSWYQQALGQGPQFIFQYYEEEERQRGNFPDRFSGHQFPNYSSELNVNALLLGDSALYLCASSSPGLLQETQYFGPGTRLLVL.

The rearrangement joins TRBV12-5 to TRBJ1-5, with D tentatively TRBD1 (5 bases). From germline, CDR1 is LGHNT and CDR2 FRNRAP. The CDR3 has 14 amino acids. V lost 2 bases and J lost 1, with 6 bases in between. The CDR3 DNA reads TGTGCTAGTGGTTTGCCAGGGAGCAATCAGCCCCAGCATTTT. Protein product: CASGLPGSNQPQHF.

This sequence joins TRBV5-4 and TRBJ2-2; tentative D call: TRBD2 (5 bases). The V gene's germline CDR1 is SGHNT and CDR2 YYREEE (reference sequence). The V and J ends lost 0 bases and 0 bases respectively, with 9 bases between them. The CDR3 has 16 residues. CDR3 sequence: CASSLEAGSNTGELFF. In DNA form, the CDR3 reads TGTGCCAGCAGCTTGGAGGCGGGTTCGAACACCGGGGAGCTGTTTTTT.

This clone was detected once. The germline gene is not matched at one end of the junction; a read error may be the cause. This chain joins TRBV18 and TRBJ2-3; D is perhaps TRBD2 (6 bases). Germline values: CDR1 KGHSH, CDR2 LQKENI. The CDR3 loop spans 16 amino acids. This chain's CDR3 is CASSPLPGLSTDTQYF. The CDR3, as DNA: TGTGCCAGCTCGCCACTTCCGGGACTCAGCACAGATACGCAGTATTTT. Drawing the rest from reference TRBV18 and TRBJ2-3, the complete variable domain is NAGVMQNPRHLVRRRGQEARLRCSPMKGHSHVYWYRQLPEEGLKFMVYLQKENIIDESGMPKERFSAEFPKEGPSILRIQQVVRGDSAAYFCASSPLPGLSTDTQYFGPGTRLTVL.

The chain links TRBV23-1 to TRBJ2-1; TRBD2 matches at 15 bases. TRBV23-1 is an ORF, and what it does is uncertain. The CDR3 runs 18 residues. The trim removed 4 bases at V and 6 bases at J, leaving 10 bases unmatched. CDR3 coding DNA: TGCGCCAGCAGTCGAACCCGGCCGGGACTAGCGGGAGGCAATGAGCAGTTCTTC. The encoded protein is CASSRTRPGLAGGNEQFF.

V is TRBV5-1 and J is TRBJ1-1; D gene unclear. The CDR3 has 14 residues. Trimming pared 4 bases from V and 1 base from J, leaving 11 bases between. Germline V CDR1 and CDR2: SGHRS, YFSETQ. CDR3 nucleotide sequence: TGCGCCAGCAGCCCGGGTCGTGGGAACACTGAAGCTTTCTTT. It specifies CASSPGRGNTEAFF.

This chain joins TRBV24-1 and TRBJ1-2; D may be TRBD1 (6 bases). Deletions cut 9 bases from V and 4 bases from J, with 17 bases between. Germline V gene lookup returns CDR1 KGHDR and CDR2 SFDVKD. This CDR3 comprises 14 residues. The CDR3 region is CATSGTQTSYGYTF. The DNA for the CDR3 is TGTGCCACCTCGGGGACACAAACCAGCTATGGCTACACCTTC.

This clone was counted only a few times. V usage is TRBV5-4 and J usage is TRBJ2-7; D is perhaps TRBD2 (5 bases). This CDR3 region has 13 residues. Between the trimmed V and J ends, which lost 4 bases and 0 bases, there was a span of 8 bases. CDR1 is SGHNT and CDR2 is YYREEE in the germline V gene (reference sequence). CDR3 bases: TGTGCCAGCAGCACGAGGGCCTCCTACGAGCAGTACTTC. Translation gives CASSTRASYEQYF.